This entry features one TCR beta chain sequence. Its specificity is unknown. The sample originates from a study of cytomegalovirus exposure and HLA in healthy donors. Assay used: immunoSEQ multiplex PCR; TCRdb lists only in-frame clones, some missing. The sample yields fewer than 200,000 clones, roughly 90% seen once. Findings and limits, study-wide: Clusters of TCRs from the first cohort tended to co-occur in the 95 to 150 validation repertoires (as a later analysis found). Associated with cytomegalovirus, according to the listing, were about 160 TCR beta chains. Reportedly, diagnosis of cytomegalovirus status by the classifier showed high specificity and sensitivity.

Donors came from a validation cohort of approximately 110 subjects, distinct from the first 666-subject cohort. Germline assignment: CDR1 SEHNR and CDR2 FQNEAQ (reference sequence). The V gene end was trimmed by 5 bases and the J gene end by 1 base; junction bases not matched to a gene: 4. The CDR3 has 15 amino acids. The TCR originated in a woman younger than 45 in good health and CMV-seronegative. The genes are TRBV7-9 and TRBJ2-3; 9 bases agree with TRBD2. The sequenced sample consisted of PBMCs. CDR3 in DNA: TGTGCCAGCAGCACTCGGACTAGCGGCACAGATACGCAGTATTTT. This translates into CASSTRTSGTDTQYF.